The sequence of this T cell receptor beta chain was determined in a study of CD8 T cells in ankylosing spondylitis (dated by TCRdb to about 2017). As for the study more broadly: The study profiled T cell receptor beta repertoires in healthy donors and ankylosing spondylitis patients to find disease-linked TCR variants. The full study cohort was made up of about 25 ankylosing spondylitis patients and about a hundred healthy donors. Peripheral blood was sampled, and synovial fluid was also collected from ankylosing spondylitis patients.

This clonotype showed up just a few times. Its cognate antigen has yet to be identified. Base qualities are not at hand, and no much larger clone is one base apart. Results and caveats for the whole study, not just this receptor: Some motif variants had previously been reported in the synovial fluid and blood of reactive arthritis patients, which suggests shared mechanisms of disease initiation. The disease-linked clones had a CD8+ phenotype and were found at relatively low frequencies in peripheral blood. Blood from ankylosing spondylitis patients appeared to be characterized by a TCR beta motif made up of about 8 highly homologous amino acid variants. The disease-linked clones were reported as significantly enriched in matched synovial fluid samples from ankylosing spondylitis patients.

The cysteine opens and the phenylalanine closes a CDR3 of 15 amino acids. The retained sequence is limited to the CDR3, 45 bases, with the frame set at the first base. The V and J ends are trimmed by 2 bases and 3 bases, leaving 14 bases between them. The CDR1 and CDR2 encoded by the germline V gene (reference sequence) are MNHEY and SMNVEV. Sequenced on an Illumina HiSeq 2500. Quantitative 5'-RACE with molecular barcodes was the method used to prepare the TCR beta libraries. The authors' analysis ran thus. A new computational method based on a probabilistic model of VDJ rearrangement was used to identify disease-linked TCR variants. TCRdb took the public reads, trimmed them with fastp at Q25, ran MiXCR for clone calling and kept in-frame beta chains. Rows are combined by CDR3 protein, so each entry shows the most common genes and DNA. The authors' filters were not applied to this entry. A total of around 440,000 distinct CDR3 sequences appear in this sample, roughly 18% of them only once. Jointly, the top ten make up around 0.92% of the sample.

The origin of this receptor is a male donor with ankylosing spondylitis. The sample comprised blood, either unsorted or a sorted T cell fraction (not recorded which). The sequence joins TRBV27 to TRBJ2-7; possibly the D gene is TRBD2, per 6 matching bases. DNA sequence: TGTGCCAGCAGTTTAAAGGAGGGATTGGGCTACGAGCAGTACTTC. This translates into CASSLKEGLGYEQYF.